This T cell receptor (beta chain) was sequenced in a study of cytomegalovirus exposure and HLA in healthy donors. Both 60 Vbeta primers and 13 Jbeta primers went into the PCR. Profiled with immunoSEQ multiplex PCR; TCRdb holds only in-frame clones, not every one. The table has around 120,000 clones, approximately 72% seen once. Trimming cost V 1 base and J 0 bases, with 9 bases left between them. CDR1 and CDR2 (germline): GTSNPN, SVGIG (reference sequence). This CDR3 is 14 amino acids long. The sequencing sample was made of PBMCs. The chain carries TRBV30 and TRBJ1-1; a weak D match, TRBD1 (5 bases). The receptor was derived from a woman aged 45-65 years in good health and CMV-seropositive. The DNA for the CDR3 is TGTGCCTGGAGTGGTGGGACTATGAACACTGAAGCTTTCTTT. As protein: CAWSGGTMNTEAFF.